A selection of T cell receptor beta chains follows, all from one sample in a study of blood T cell repertoires in COVID-19. Assay: immunoSEQ multiplex PCR; the TCRdb copy retains only in-frame clones and omits some. The table has some 300,000 clones, around 92% seen once. Sequenced: PBMCs or T cells enriched from blood (not recorded which). The receptor source for this set is a woman aged 25 to 39 who had recovered from COVID-19. CDR3s include the opening cysteine and the closing phenylalanine or tryptophan. Each record gives: J gene, V gene, D gene, clone size, CDR3 protein, CDR3 DNA. A D gene is named only where the DNA matches it firmly. Part of the rows lack a size; the others show once, few, many or a class for expanded clones.

J gene: TRBJ2-1; V gene: TRBV24-1; D gene: TRBD1; clone size: .; CDR3 protein: CATSDVMTGRGSVF; CDR3 DNA: TGTGCCACCAGTGACGTCATGACAGGGAGAGGCTCGGTCTTC
J gene: TRBJ1-6; V gene: TRBV6-5; D gene: TRBD1; clone size: .; CDR3 protein: CASSFYRGTNSPLHF; CDR3 DNA: TGTGCCAGCAGTTTCTACAGGGGGACTAATTCACCCCTCCACTTT
J gene: TRBJ2-7; V gene: TRBV15; D gene: TRBD1; clone size: once; CDR3 protein: CATSTWDRGSYEQYF; CDR3 DNA: TGTGCCACCAGCACATGGGACAGGGGGTCCTACGAGCAGTACTTC
J gene: TRBJ2-7; V gene: TRBV13; D gene: .; clone size: once; CDR3 protein: CASSLGGRTYEQYF; CDR3 DNA: TGTGCCAGCAGCTTAGGTGGGAGGACCTACGAGCAGTACTTC
J gene: TRBJ2-1; V gene: TRBV3-1/TRBV3-2; D gene: TRBD2; clone size: .; CDR3 protein: CASSQRIAGVAGSEQFF; CDR3 DNA: TGTGCCAGCAGCCAGAGGATAGCGGGAGTTGCGGGTAGTGAGCAGTTCTTC
J gene: TRBJ1-1; V gene: TRBV3-1/TRBV3-2; D gene: .; clone size: .; CDR3 protein: CASSLQWNTEAFF; CDR3 DNA: TGTGCCAGCAGCCTCCAGTGGAACACTGAAGCTTTCTTT
J gene: TRBJ2-5; V gene: TRBV6-5; D gene: TRBD2; clone size: once; CDR3 protein: CASSYGTSGVQETQYF; CDR3 DNA: TGTGCCAGCAGTTACGGGACTAGCGGAGTCCAAGAGACCCAGTACTTC
J gene: TRBJ2-1; V gene: TRBV3-1/TRBV3-2; D gene: .; clone size: .; CDR3 protein: CASSSPGTGYNEQFF; CDR3 DNA: TGTGCCAGCAGCTCCCCCGGGACTGGATACAATGAGCAGTTCTTC
J gene: TRBJ1-2; V gene: TRBV25-1; D gene: TRBD1; clone size: .; CDR3 protein: CASSAQGAGYTF; CDR3 DNA: TGTGCCAGCAGTGCGCAGGGGGCTGGCTACACCTTC
J gene: TRBJ2-7; V gene: TRBV5-1; D gene: TRBD2; clone size: once; CDR3 protein: CASSLGTSGLKLEQYF; CDR3 DNA: TGCGCCAGCAGCTTGGGGACTAGCGGGTTGAAGCTCGAGCAGTACTTC
J gene: TRBJ2-7; V gene: TRBV12-3/TRBV12-4; D gene: TRBD2; clone size: .; CDR3 protein: CASTGGRIYEQYF; CDR3 DNA: TGTGCCAGCACGGGGGGAAGGATCTACGAGCAGTACTTC
J gene: TRBJ1-2; V gene: TRBV7-2; D gene: TRBD1; clone size: .; CDR3 protein: CASRSRGTALYGYTF; CDR3 DNA: TGTGCCAGCAGATCCCGGGGGACAGCACTCTATGGCTACACCTTC
J gene: TRBJ1-1; V gene: TRBV2; D gene: TRBD1; clone size: .; CDR3 protein: CASNDRATEAFF; CDR3 DNA: TGTGCCAGCAATGACAGGGCTACTGAAGCTTTCTTT
J gene: TRBJ1-2; V gene: TRBV7-2; D gene: .; clone size: .; CDR3 protein: CASSLPSEGDYGYTF; CDR3 DNA: TGTGCCAGCAGCCTTCCGAGCGAGGGCGACTATGGCTACACCTTC
J gene: TRBJ2-7; V gene: TRBV4-1; D gene: TRBD2; clone size: once; CDR3 protein: CASSQVGLPRAGGLYEQYF; CDR3 DNA: TGCGCCAGCAGCCAAGTGGGACTACCCCGGGCAGGAGGTCTTTACGAGCAGTACTTC
J gene: TRBJ1-2; V gene: TRBV7-9; D gene: TRBD1; clone size: few; CDR3 protein: CASTLGQGNIYGYTF; CDR3 DNA: TGTGCCAGCACCCTGGGACAGGGGAACATCTATGGCTACACCTTC
J gene: TRBJ2-7; V gene: TRBV4-2; D gene: TRBD2; clone size: .; CDR3 protein: CASSQEGAGDIEQYF; CDR3 DNA: TGTGCCAGCAGCCAAGAAGGGGCGGGAGACATCGAGCAGTACTTC
J gene: TRBJ2-2; V gene: TRBV19; D gene: .; clone size: .; CDR3 protein: CASKRGSNTGELFF; CDR3 DNA: TGTGCCAGTAAAAGGGGCTCGAACACCGGGGAGCTGTTTTTT
J gene: TRBJ1-1; V gene: TRBV4-1; D gene: .; clone size: few; CDR3 protein: CASSLGGNTEAFF; CDR3 DNA: TGCGCCAGCAGCCTGGGGGGGAACACTGAAGCTTTCTTT
J gene: TRBJ1-2; V gene: TRBV7-3; D gene: .; clone size: once; CDR3 protein: CASSLNPGDIYGYTF; CDR3 DNA: TGTGCCAGCAGCTTAAATCCAGGGGATATCTATGGCTACACCTTC